The next 2 T cell receptor beta chains were all read from a single sample in a study of shared clonotypes between healthy human individuals. TCRdb's table, derived via immunoSEQ multiplex PCR, lists solely in-frame clones and lacks some. The repertoire includes about 1.1 million clones, around 78% of them detected once, and about 0.52% sits in the top ten. The sequencing sample was made of memory CD4+ T cells from PBMCs. The subset: CD45RA-negative fraction. The receptor source for this set is a man between 18 and 35 years old in good health. Some clones in this sample may be carry-over from other donors' samples.

The chain combines TRBV6-1 with TRBJ1-5, with 7 bases fitting TRBD1. CDR3 size: 13 residues. Unmatched junction bases numbered 6, after V lost 9 bases and J lost 4 bases. Germline CDR1 is MNHNS and CDR2 is SASEGT. CDR3 bases: TGTGCCAGTATGTACAGGGGAAATCAGCCCCAGCATTTT. It codes for CASMYRGNQPQHF.

This chain uses TRBV11-2 with TRBJ2-7; possible D gene TRBD2, 5 bases. Trimming removed 6 bases from V and 2 bases from J, with 17 bases in between. This CDR3 region has 15 residues. The germline V gene encodes CDR1 SGHAT and CDR2 FQNNGV. The CDR3: CASRPGGGLPYEQYF. The CDR3 coding sequence is TGTGCCAGCAGGCCCGGTGGCGGGCTCCCCTACGAGCAGTACTTC. Complete variable domain (other parts from reference TRBV11-2 and TRBJ2-7): EAGVAQSPRYKIIEKRQSVAFWCNPISGHATLYWYQQILGQGPKLLIQFQNNGVVDDSQLPKDRFSAERLKGVDSTLKIQPAKLEDSAVYLCASRPGGGLPYEQYFGPGTRLTVT.